One and the same sample provided the 31 T cell receptor beta chains below, sequenced in a study of cytomegalovirus exposure and HLA in healthy donors. A multiplex PCR was run with 60 Vbeta primers and 13 Jbeta primers. Sequencing used immunoSEQ multiplex PCR; TCRdb keeps in-frame clones, though not all of them. This table holds about 130,000 clones, about 80% found once. Material for sequencing was PBMCs. Receptor source: a middle-aged woman in good health and CMV-seronegative.

The chain employs TRBV7-2 and TRBJ1-2; D perhaps matches TRBD1 (5 bases). V lost 1 base and J 4 bases, leaving 13 bases between the germline ends. The CDR3 is 15 residues long. Germline values: CDR1 SGHTA, CDR2 FQGNSA. CDR3 sequence: CASSLDWGGTYGYTF. The CDR3 region has the DNA TGTGCCAGCAGCTTAGATTGGGGGGGAACCTATGGCTACACCTTC.

V is TRBV19 and J is TRBJ2-1; the match to TRBD2 covers 10 bases. CDR3 size: 16 residues. Per germline, CDR1 LNHDA and CDR2 SQIVND (reference sequence). The junction had 9 bases not matched to a gene; V was cut back by 5 bases and J by 5 bases. CDR3: CASSHSSGRGHNEQFF. The CDR3 bases are TGTGCCAGTAGTCATTCTAGCGGGAGAGGCCACAATGAGCAGTTCTTC.

CDR3 residues: CASSDRASTGELFF. DNA of the CDR3: TGTGCCAGCTCCGACAGGGCTTCGACCGGGGAGCTGTTTTTT. The chain employs TRBV6-1 and TRBJ2-2; 7 bases agree with TRBD1. The length of the CDR3 is 14 residues. Germline loops: CDR1 MNHNS, CDR2 SASEGT. V lost 8 bases and J lost 5; bases outside the gene matches: 8.

The genes are TRBV9 and TRBJ2-3, with D unclear. V was shortened by 0 bases and J by 2 bases, with 7 bases between the two germline ends. Per germline, CDR1 SGDLS and CDR2 YYNGEE. The CDR3 runs to 14 residues. CDR3 nucleotide sequence: TGTGCCAGCAGCGTAGATCAATCCACAGATACGCAGTATTTT. Translated: CASSVDQSTDTQYF.

The rearrangement uses TRBV28 and TRBJ1-1, with TRBD1 matching over 12 bases. This CDR3 has 16 residues. V gave up 7 bases and J gave up 12 bases; unmatched junction bases: 18. Germline CDR1 is MDHEN and CDR2 is SYDVKM. CDR3 sequence: CASTLTWGGTGGGSFF. For the CDR3, the DNA is TGTGCCAGCACCCTTACATGGGGGGGGACAGGGGGCGGCTCTTTCTTT.

This sequence joins TRBV5-1 and TRBJ2-7, with TRBD2 as a possible D gene (5 bases). This CDR3 has 15 amino acids. Germline CDR1 is SGHRS and CDR2 is YFSETQ. V was trimmed by 0 bases and J by 6 bases, leaving 16 bases between them. CDR3 sequence: CASSLVSGVLGEQYF. CDR3 in DNA: TGCGCCAGCAGCTTGGTATCCGGGGTCCTGGGCGAGCAGTACTTC.

In this sample, this clone turned up once. The chain joins TRBV12-5 to TRBJ2-1, with 12 bases identical to TRBD2. The V gene end was trimmed by 7 bases and the J gene end by 7 bases; junction bases not matched to a gene: 8. The CDR3 is 15 amino acids. Germline lookup yields CDR1 LGHNT and CDR2 FRNRAP. The CDR3 bases are TGTGCTAGTGCCGCTAGCGGGGGGGCGGGAAATGAGCAGTTCTTC. Amino acids: CASAASGGAGNEQFF.

The chain uses TRBV5-1 and TRBJ2-7, with D maybe TRBD2 (6 bases). Per the germline V gene, CDR1 is SGHRS and CDR2 is YFSETQ. The CDR3 length is 16 residues. The V end lost 0 bases, the J end lost 2 bases, and 15 bases lay between the germline ends. The DNA for the CDR3 is TGCGCCAGCAGCTTGGGTACCCAGCCGGGGGCCTACGAGCAGTACTTC. As protein: CASSLGTQPGAYEQYF.

Concerning this clone itself: Sequence at one end of the junction differs from germline and may be a read error. The CDR3 sequence is CASRAPGLAGASGF. As DNA, the CDR3 is TGTGCCAGCAGAGCTCCGGGACTAGCGGGGGCTAGCGGGTTT. The J gene is TRBJ2-3, the V gene TRBV28, with 14 positions matching TRBD2. CDR3 size: 14 residues. Germline assignment: CDR1 MDHEN and CDR2 SYDVKM.

Worth noting for this clone: The same CDR3 arises from other DNA sequences in this sample as well. The chain carries TRBV7-2 and TRBJ1-6; 8 nucleotides agree with TRBD1. The CDR3 sequence is 15 residues long. V dropped 5 bases and J dropped 7; count of bases not matched to a gene: 7. The germline V gene encodes CDR1 SGHTA and CDR2 FQGNSA. For the CDR3, the DNA is TGTGCCAGCAGCCCAAGGGGGACAGGCAATTCACCCCTCCACTTT. It specifies CASSPRGTGNSPLHF.

This chain connects TRBV11-3 to TRBJ2-2; possibly TRBD1 for D (5 bases). The CDR3 has 16 residues. From germline, CDR1 is SGHNT and CDR2 YENEEA. Trimming cost V 1 base and J 3 bases, with 12 bases left between them. The DNA of the CDR3 is TGTGCCAGCAGCTTAGGTTACGGCAGGGACACCGGGGAGCTGTTTTTT. This sequence encodes CASSLGYGRDTGELFF.

V usage is TRBV5-1 and J usage is TRBJ2-3, with TRBD2 matching 10 bases. CDR3 length: 16 amino acids. The germline CDR1 and CDR2 sequences are SGHRS and YFSETQ. V lost 0 bases to trimming and J lost 3 bases; unmatched junction nucleotides: 4. The CDR3 is CASSLGGLAATDTQYF. CDR3 DNA sequence: TGCGCCAGCAGCTTGGGAGGACTAGCGGCAACAGATACGCAGTATTTT.

The rearrangement links TRBV27 to TRBJ2-7; TRBD2 aligns across 11 bases. The CDR3 is 15 amino acids. Trimming at V came to 5 bases and at J to 2 bases, leaving 5 bases not matched to a gene. The germline V gene has CDR1 MNHEY and CDR2 SMNVEV (reference sequence). For the CDR3, the DNA is TGTGCCAGCAGTATCCGACTAGCGGGGACCTACGAGCAGTACTTC. This gives the protein CASSIRLAGTYEQYF.

This clone was counted between two and nine times. V usage is TRBV5-6 and J usage is TRBJ1-1; TRBD1 agrees at 7 bases. CDR1 SGHDT and CDR2 YYEEEE come from the germline V gene. The V segment lost 7 bases and the J segment 5 bases; nucleotides outside the gene matches: 8. CDR3 length equals 13 residues. CDR3 residues: CASSPAGGTEAFF. The CDR3 DNA reads TGTGCCAGCTCCCCAGCAGGGGGTACTGAAGCTTTCTTT.

V usage is TRBV29-1 and J usage is TRBJ2-2; 11 bases agree with TRBD1. This CDR3 contains 14 residues. V was pared by 7 bases and J by 6 bases, with 7 bases of the junction left unmatched. CDR1 is SQVTM and CDR2 is ANQGSEA in the germline V gene. CDR3 region: CSAVRDRGAGELFF. The DNA for the CDR3 is TGCAGCGCCGTAAGGGACAGGGGGGCCGGGGAGCTGTTTTTT.

V usage is TRBV19 and J usage is TRBJ1-2, with TRBD1 matching over 10 bases. The V segment lost 5 bases and the J segment 3 bases; nucleotides outside the gene matches: 6. CDR1 is LNHDA and CDR2 is SQIVND in the germline V gene (reference sequence). The CDR3 totals 15 residues. The CDR3 region is CASSPQGTGDYGYTF. The CDR3 DNA follows: TGTGCCAGTAGTCCCCAAGGGACAGGGGACTATGGCTACACCTTC. The full variable domain, with the rest looked up from reference TRBV19 and TRBJ1-2, is DGGITQSPKYLFRKEGQNVTLSCEQNLNHDAMYWYRQDPGQGLRLIYYSQIVNDFQKGDIAEGYSVSREKKESFPLTVTSAQKNPTAFYLCASSPQGTGDYGYTFGSGTRLTVV.

The rearrangement uses TRBV6-1 and TRBJ1-5; D is unclear. The CDR3 loop spans 13 amino acids. The germline CDR1 and CDR2 sequences are MNHNS and SASEGT. Trimming pared 4 bases from V and 2 bases from J, leaving 6 bases between. DNA of the CDR3: TGTGCCAGCAGTGGCGAGGGCAATCAGCCCCAGCATTTT. It specifies CASSGEGNQPQHF.

Only one count was recorded for this clone. This chain connects TRBV28 to TRBJ1-5; 7 bases agree with TRBD1. Unmatched junction bases numbered 5, after V lost 3 bases and J lost 3 bases. CDR1 MDHEN and CDR2 SYDVKM come from the germline V gene. The CDR3 loop spans 15 amino acids. The chain's CDR3 is CASSFLTGANQPQHF. In DNA, the CDR3 is TGTGCCAGCAGTTTCCTTACAGGGGCCAATCAGCCCCAGCATTTT.

The chain links TRBV5-4 to TRBJ2-1, with 8 bases that match TRBD1. There are 16 residues in the CDR3. Germline CDR1 and CDR2: SGHNT and YYREEE (reference sequence). V lost 7 bases to trimming and J lost 2 bases; unmatched junction nucleotides: 11. In nucleotides, the CDR3 is TGTGCCAGCGGCCCTTGGACAGGGATACCCTACAATGAGCAGTTCTTC. Residues: CASGPWTGIPYNEQFF.

The chain carries TRBV29-1 and TRBJ1-1, with D tentatively TRBD1 (5 bases). CDR1 and CDR2 from the germline V gene are SQVTM and ANQGSEA. Trimming removed 6 bases from V and 6 bases from J, with 17 bases in between. The length of the CDR3 is 13 residues. CDR3 bases: TGCAGCGTCCACATGGGGCGGGAAGCTGAAGCTTTCTTT. It is translated as CSVHMGREAEAFF.

A note on this clone: An end of the junction differs from the germline gene, which may be a read error. The chain is built from TRBV7-7 and TRBJ1-1; D may be TRBD1 (5 bases). CDR3 size: 13 residues. Germline-derived CDR1 and CDR2 are SSHAT and FNYEAQ (reference sequence). This CDR3 reads CASSTGPNTEAFF. CDR3 nucleotide sequence: TGTGCTAGCAGCACAGGTCCCAACACTGAAGCTTTCTTT.

V gene TRBV5-5 combines with J gene TRBJ2-1, with D maybe TRBD2 (5 bases). Germline V lookup: CDR1 SGHKS, CDR2 YYEKEE (reference sequence). Deletions cut 0 bases from V and 2 bases from J, with 9 bases between. This CDR3 has 15 residues. The CDR3 region is CASSLVVAPYNEQFF. The CDR3 nucleotides read TGTGCCAGCAGCTTGGTGGTAGCGCCCTACAATGAGCAGTTCTTC.

This rearrangement joins TRBV5-1 to TRBJ2-3, with a possible D match to TRBD2 (5 bases). In germline, CDR1 is SGHRS, CDR2 YFSETQ. V was trimmed by 4 bases and J by 2 bases, leaving 17 bases between them. The CDR3 is 16 amino acids. The CDR3 DNA reads as TGCGCCAGCAGCCCAGGACGGGAAGACTCCACAGATACGCAGTATTTT. It is translated as CASSPGREDSTDTQYF. The full variable domain, completed using reference TRBV5-1 and TRBJ2-3, is KAGVTQTPRYLIKTRGQQVTLSCSPISGHRSVSWYQQTPGQGLQFLFEYFSETQRNKGNFPGRFSGRQFSNSRSEMNVSTLELGDSALYLCASSPGREDSTDTQYFGPGTRLTVL.

The genes are TRBV18 and TRBJ1-1; 8 bases map to TRBD1. The CDR3 contains 16 residues. Germline CDR1 is KGHSH and CDR2 is LQKENI. V lost 2 bases and J lost 4; bases outside the gene matches: 9. The CDR3 spells CASSPATGEVATEAFF. The CDR3 coding sequence is TGTGCCAGCTCACCAGCGACAGGGGAGGTTGCCACTGAAGCTTTCTTT.

The chain has TRBV5-1 and TRBJ1-1; possibly TRBD1 for D (6 bases). V was shortened by 4 bases and J by 0 bases, with 13 bases between the two germline ends. The CDR3 length is 15 residues. CDR1 and CDR2 from the germline V gene are SGHRS and YFSETQ. In DNA, the CDR3 is TGCGCCAGCAGCCTAGGACAGAACTTGAACACTGAAGCTTTCTTT. This sequence encodes CASSLGQNLNTEAFF. Together with reference TRBV5-1 and TRBJ1-1, the CDR3 gives the full variable domain: KAGVTQTPRYLIKTRGQQVTLSCSPISGHRSVSWYQQTPGQGLQFLFEYFSETQRNKGNFPGRFSGRQFSNSRSEMNVSTLELGDSALYLCASSLGQNLNTEAFFGQGTRLTVV.

CDR3 sequence reads: CASSPPGGPDDYGYTF. The DNA for the CDR3 is TGTGCCAGCTCACCACCGGGGGGTCCGGATGACTATGGCTACACCTTC. This chain joins TRBV18 and TRBJ1-2; perhaps TRBD1 as D (5 bases). Germline V lookup: CDR1 KGHSH, CDR2 LQKENI. V was cut by 0 bases and J by 3 bases, with 14 bases left in between. The CDR3 loop spans 16 amino acids. Based on the CDR3 plus reference TRBV18 and TRBJ1-2, the full variable domain is NAGVMQNPRHLVRRRGQEARLRCSPMKGHSHVYWYRQLPEEGLKFMVYLQKENIIDESGMPKERFSAEFPKEGPSILRIQQVVRGDSAAYFCASSPPGGPDDYGYTFGSGTRLTVV.

This clone was observed a few times. V usage is TRBV29-1 and J usage is TRBJ2-1; 16 bases are a match to TRBD2. The CDR3 contains 15 residues. The V gene's germline CDR1 is SQVTM and CDR2 ANQGSEA. V lost 3 bases to trimming and J lost 7 bases; unmatched junction nucleotides: 3. The CDR3 DNA is TGCAGCGTTGAGGGACTAGCGGGAGGGTGGAATGAGCAGTTCTTC. Protein: CSVEGLAGGWNEQFF.

The chain has TRBV27 and TRBJ2-5; no clear D. V lost 5 bases to trimming and J lost 7 bases, with 8 bases between them. Germline CDR1 is MNHEY and CDR2 is SMNVEV (reference sequence). The CDR3 runs 11 residues. CDR3 sequence reads: CASSGLGTQYF. DNA for the CDR3: TGTGCCAGCAGTGGGCTCGGGACCCAGTACTTC.

The chain joins TRBV6-1 to TRBJ1-2; D gene ambiguous. This CDR3 is built from 17 residues. Trimming took off 3 bases at V and 0 bases at J, with 17 bases between the two ends. Germline CDR1 and CDR2: MNHNS and SASEGT. In DNA, the CDR3 is TGTGCCAGCAGTGATGGGCCAGCCCTCGAAGCTAACTATGGCTACACCTTC. Protein: CASSDGPALEANYGYTF.

This rearrangement joins TRBV27 to TRBJ2-4; 9 bases align to TRBD2. The CDR3 totals 20 residues. The trim removed 6 bases at V and 0 bases at J, leaving 18 bases unmatched. In germline, CDR1 is MNHEY, CDR2 SMNVEV (reference sequence). CDR3: CASRGGRGGSGRTAKNIQYF. The CDR3 nucleotides read TGTGCCAGCAGGGGGGGTCGGGGGGGTAGCGGGAGAACAGCCAAAAACATTCAGTACTTC.

As concerns this clone: An end of the junction differs from the germline gene, which may be a read error. This chain uses TRBV6-4 with TRBJ2-1; D is ambiguous. Germline V gives CDR1 MRHNA, CDR2 SNTAGT. This CDR3 spans 14 amino acids. The CDR3 here is CASSRTGSSNEQFF. The CDR3 DNA follows: TGTGCCAGCAGTCGAACCGGTTCCTCCAATGAGCAGTTCTTC.